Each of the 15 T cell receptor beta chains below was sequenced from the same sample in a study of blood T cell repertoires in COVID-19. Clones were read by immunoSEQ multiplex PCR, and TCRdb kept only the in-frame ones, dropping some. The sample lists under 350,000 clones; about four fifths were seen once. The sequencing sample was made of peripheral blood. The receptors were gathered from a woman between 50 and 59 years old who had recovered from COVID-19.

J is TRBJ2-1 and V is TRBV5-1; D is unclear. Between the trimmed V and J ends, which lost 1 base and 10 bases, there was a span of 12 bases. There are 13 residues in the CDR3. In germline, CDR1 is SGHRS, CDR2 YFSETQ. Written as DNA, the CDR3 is TGCGCCAGCAGCTTGCGTCTCCCTACGGAGCAGTTCTTC. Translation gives CASSLRLPTEQFF.

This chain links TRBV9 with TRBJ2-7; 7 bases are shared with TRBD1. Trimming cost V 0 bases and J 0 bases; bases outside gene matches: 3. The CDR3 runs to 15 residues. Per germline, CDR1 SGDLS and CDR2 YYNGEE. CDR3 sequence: CASSVAQGSSYEQYF. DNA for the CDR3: TGTGCCAGCAGCGTAGCACAGGGGAGCTCCTACGAGCAGTACTTC.

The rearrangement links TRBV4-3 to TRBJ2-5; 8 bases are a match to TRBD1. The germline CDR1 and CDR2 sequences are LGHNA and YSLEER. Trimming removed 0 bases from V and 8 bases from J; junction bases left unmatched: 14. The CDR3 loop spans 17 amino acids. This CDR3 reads CASSQDLGLDRVGTQYF. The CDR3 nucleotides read TGCGCCAGCAGCCAAGATTTGGGGCTGGACAGGGTGGGAACCCAGTACTTC.

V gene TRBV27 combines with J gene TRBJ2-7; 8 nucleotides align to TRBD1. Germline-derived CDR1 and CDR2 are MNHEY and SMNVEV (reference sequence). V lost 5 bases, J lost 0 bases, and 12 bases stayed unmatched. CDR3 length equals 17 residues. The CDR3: CASSPPRDRPSSYEQYF. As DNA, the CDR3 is TGTGCCAGCAGTCCCCCTCGGGACAGGCCCTCCTCCTACGAGCAGTACTTC.

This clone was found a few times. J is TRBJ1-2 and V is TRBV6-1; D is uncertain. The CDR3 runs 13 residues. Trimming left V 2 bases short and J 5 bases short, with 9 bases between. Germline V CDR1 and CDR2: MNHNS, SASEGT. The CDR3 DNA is TGTGCCAGCAGTGAATTACAGATATATGGCTACACCTTC. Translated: CASSELQIYGYTF.

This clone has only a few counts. Written as DNA, the CDR3 is TGTGCCACCAGTGAGACTAGCGGGACCCATGAGCAGTTCTTC. It encodes CATSETSGTHEQFF. The rearrangement links TRBV24-1 to TRBJ2-1, with TRBD2 identical over 11 bases. V shed 4 bases and J 8 bases; nucleotides not matched to a gene: 3. The germline V gene has CDR1 KGHDR and CDR2 SFDVKD. This CDR3 has 14 residues.

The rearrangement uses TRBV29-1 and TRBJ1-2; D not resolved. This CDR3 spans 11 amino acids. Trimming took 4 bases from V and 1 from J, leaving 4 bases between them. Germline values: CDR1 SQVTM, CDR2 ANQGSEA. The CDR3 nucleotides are TGCAGCGTTGGGCATAACTATGGCTACACCTTC. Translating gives CSVGHNYGYTF.

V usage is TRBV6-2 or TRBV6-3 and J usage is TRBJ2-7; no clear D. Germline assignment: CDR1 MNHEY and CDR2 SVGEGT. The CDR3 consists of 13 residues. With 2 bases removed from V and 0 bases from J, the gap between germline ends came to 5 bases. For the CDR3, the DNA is TGTGCCAGCAGTTACAGGAGCTCCTACGAGCAGTACTTC. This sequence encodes CASSYRSSYEQYF.

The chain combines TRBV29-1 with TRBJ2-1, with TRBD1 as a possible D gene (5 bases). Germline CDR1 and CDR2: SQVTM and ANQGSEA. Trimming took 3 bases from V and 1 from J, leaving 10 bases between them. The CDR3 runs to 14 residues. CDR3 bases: TGCAGCGTTGAGGGCAGGGTGTCCTACAATGAGCAGTTCTTC. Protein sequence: CSVEGRVSYNEQFF.

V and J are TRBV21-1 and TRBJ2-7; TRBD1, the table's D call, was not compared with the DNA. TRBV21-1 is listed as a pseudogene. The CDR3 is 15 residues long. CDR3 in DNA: TGTGCCAGCAGCCCCCGGACAGGAGCGGTCCACGAGCAGTACTTC. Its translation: CASSPRTGAVHEQYF.

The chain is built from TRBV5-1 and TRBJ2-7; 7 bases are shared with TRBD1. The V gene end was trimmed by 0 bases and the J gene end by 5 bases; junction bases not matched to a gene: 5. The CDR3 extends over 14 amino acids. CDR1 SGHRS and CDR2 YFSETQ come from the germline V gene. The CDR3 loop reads CASSLALTGDEQYF. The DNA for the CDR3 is TGCGCCAGCAGCTTGGCCTTAACAGGGGACGAGCAGTACTTC. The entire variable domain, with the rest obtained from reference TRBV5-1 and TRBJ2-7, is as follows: KAGVTQTPRYLIKTRGQQVTLSCSPISGHRSVSWYQQTPGQGLQFLFEYFSETQRNKGNFPGRFSGRQFSNSRSEMNVSTLELGDSALYLCASSLALTGDEQYFGPGTRLTVT.

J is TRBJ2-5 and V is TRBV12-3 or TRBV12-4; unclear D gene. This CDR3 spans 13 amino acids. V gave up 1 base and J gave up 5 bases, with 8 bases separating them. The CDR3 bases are TGTGCCAGCAGTTTAGTAGCACGGGAGACCCAGTACTTC. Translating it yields CASSLVARETQYF.

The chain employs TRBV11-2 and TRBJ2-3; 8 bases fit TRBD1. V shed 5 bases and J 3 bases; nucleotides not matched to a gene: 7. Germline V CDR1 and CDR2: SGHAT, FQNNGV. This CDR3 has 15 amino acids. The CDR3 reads CASSVSDRVTDTQYF. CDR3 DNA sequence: TGTGCCAGCAGCGTTTCGGACAGGGTGACAGATACGCAGTATTTT.

CDR3 sequence (DNA): TGTGCCAGCAGCTTAGGGATAAGGAGAACTGAAGCTTTCTTT. Its translation is CASSLGIRRTEAFF. This sequence joins TRBV7-2 and TRBJ1-1; D call uncertain. This CDR3 has 14 amino acids. Germline V lookup: CDR1 SGHTA, CDR2 FQGNSA. V shed 1 base and J shed 5 bases, with 11 bases lying between them.

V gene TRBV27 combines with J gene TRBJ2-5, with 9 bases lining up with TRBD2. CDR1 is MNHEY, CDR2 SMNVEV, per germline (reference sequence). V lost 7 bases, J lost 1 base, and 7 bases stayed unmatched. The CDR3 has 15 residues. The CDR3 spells CASKGLRGGQETQYF. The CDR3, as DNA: TGTGCCAGCAAGGGCCTGCGGGGGGGCCAAGAGACCCAGTACTTC.